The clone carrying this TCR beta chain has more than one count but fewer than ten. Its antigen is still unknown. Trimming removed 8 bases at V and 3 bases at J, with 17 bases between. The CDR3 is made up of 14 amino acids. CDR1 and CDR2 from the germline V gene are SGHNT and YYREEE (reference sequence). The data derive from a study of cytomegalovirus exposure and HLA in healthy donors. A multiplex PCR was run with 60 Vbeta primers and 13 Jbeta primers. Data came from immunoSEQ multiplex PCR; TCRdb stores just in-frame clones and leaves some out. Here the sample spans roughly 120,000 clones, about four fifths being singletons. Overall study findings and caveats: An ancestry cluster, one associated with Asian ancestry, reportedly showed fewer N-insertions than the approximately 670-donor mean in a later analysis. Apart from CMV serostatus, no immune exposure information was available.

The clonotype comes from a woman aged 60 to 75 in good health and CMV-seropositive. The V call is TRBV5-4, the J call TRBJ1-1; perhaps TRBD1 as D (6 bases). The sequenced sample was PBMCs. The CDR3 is CASNRVGSDTEAFF. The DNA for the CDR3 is TGTGCCAGTAACAGGGTAGGATCGGACACTGAAGCTTTCTTT.